This T cell receptor beta chain was retrieved from a study of post-analysis software for immune sequencing data. Looking at the study overall: In terms of disease course, relapsing-remitting, secondary progressive and progressive-relapsing multiple sclerosis were included. Whole-study results and caveats: Pronounced co-clustering by F measure was evident among identically batched samples. With TRBV5-6, TRBV5-1 and TRBV20-1 included, about five TRBV segments were more frequent in patients than in controls.

J lost 5 bases, V lost 6 bases, and 1 base had no gene match. The CDR3 has 12 amino acids. Libraries were made from TCR beta cDNA, and they carried unique molecular identifiers. TCRdb processed the PCR reads anew with MiXCR; each CDR3 protein has one entry. This sample carries about 170,000 distinct CDR3 sequences, roughly 31% of them seen once, and the ten largest clones take more than 1.3%. This clonotype occurred many times. The antigen is not known. The material sequenced was blood. The source of this sequence is a girl between 5 and 17 years old with multiple sclerosis. This sequence joins TRBV12-3 or TRBV12-4 and TRBJ1-5; TRBD1 agrees at 7 bases. For the CDR3, the DNA is TGTGCCAGCAGACAGGGGTATCAGCCCCAGCATTTT. It translates to CASRQGYQPQHF.